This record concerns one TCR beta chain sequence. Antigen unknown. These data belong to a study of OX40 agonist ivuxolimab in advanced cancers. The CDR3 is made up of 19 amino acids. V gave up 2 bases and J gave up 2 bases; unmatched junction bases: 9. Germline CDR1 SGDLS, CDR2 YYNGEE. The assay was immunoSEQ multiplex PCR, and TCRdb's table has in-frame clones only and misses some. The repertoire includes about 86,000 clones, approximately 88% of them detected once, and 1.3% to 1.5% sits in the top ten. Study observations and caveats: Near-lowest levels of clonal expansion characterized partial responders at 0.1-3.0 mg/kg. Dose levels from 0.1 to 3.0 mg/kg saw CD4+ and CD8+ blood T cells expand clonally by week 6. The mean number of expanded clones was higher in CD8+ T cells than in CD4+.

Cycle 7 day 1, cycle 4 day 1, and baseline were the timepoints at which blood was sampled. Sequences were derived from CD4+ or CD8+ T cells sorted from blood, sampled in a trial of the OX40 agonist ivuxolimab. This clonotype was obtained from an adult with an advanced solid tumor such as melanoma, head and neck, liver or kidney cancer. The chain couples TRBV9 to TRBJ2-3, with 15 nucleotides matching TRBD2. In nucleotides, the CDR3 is TGTGCCAGCAGCGTGGGGACTAGCGGGGGGCAAAGATACACAGATACGCAGTATTTT. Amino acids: CASSVGTSGGQRYTDTQYF.